The clone carrying this T cell receptor (beta chain) was seen only a few times. Its antigen is as yet unknown. This sample was taken from a study of T cells in Graves' hyperthyroidism and ophthalmopathy. Study at large: Specimen type is peripheral blood, collected at initial diagnosis prior to any treatment.

Germline-derived CDR1 and CDR2 are LNHDA and SQIVND (reference sequence). J lost 4 bases, V lost 7 bases, and 7 bases had no gene match. The CDR3 is 15 amino acids. Points from the study as a whole: The model identified upcoming ophthalmopathy a median 6.5 months ahead of onset. Peripheral blood also featured most of the thyroid clonotypes expanded above 0.001.

Graves' hyperthyroidism showing no ophthalmopathy progression within 18 months was considered stable. RNA transcripts served as the template for amplifying TCR beta CDR3 regions. First-round RT-PCR with HTBI primers amplified the TCR CDR3 region. Each CDR3 protein gets one entry after TCRdb re-called the multiplex PCR reads with MiXCR. The profile shows about 690,000 distinct CDR3 sequences, approximately 15% of them singletons. Sequenced material: blood. This sequence originates from a man aged 50 to 60 with Graves' hyperthyroidism. This rearrangement joins TRBV19 to TRBJ1-5; 10 bases agree with TRBD1. The CDR3 reads CASNVGQGVNQPQHF. The CDR3 coding sequence is TGTGCCAGTAACGTTGGACAGGGGGTGAATCAGCCCCAGCATTTT.